The 29 T cell receptor beta chains given below trace back to one sample, sequenced in a study of response to subunit inactivated influenza vaccine. TCRdb re-analysed the RT-PCR reads in MiXCR, keeping a single row per CDR3 protein. The sample includes about 700,000 distinct CDR3 sequences, less than 15% of them seen just once. This material consisted of PBMCs from blood, taken less than 15 days before vaccination. The origin of the receptors is a man aged 50 or older who received an inactivated influenza vaccine.

The chain combines TRBV20-1 with TRBJ2-3, with TRBD1 identical over 8 bases. The germline V gene has CDR1 DFQATT and CDR2 SNEGSKA (reference sequence). The CDR3 has 16 residues. V shed 0 bases and J 3 bases; nucleotides not matched to a gene: 8. The CDR3 protein is CSARDWLRQGTDTQYF. Here the CDR3 DNA reads TGCAGTGCTAGAGATTGGCTTCGACAGGGGACAGATACGCAGTATTTT.

The chain uses TRBV20-1 and TRBJ2-7; 9 bases match TRBD1. V shed 5 bases and J 0 bases; nucleotides not matched to a gene: 5. Germline CDR1 is DFQATT and CDR2 is SNEGSKA (reference sequence). The CDR3 is 14 residues long. CDR3 loop: CSARRGQGSYEQYF. The CDR3 DNA sequence: TGCAGTGCTCGGAGGGGACAGGGCTCCTACGAGCAGTACTTC.

In this sample, this clonotype turned up many times. The V and J genes are TRBV12-3 or TRBV12-4 and TRBJ2-5, with 8 bases aligning to TRBD2. The junction had 9 bases not matched to a gene; V was cut back by 5 bases and J by 4 bases. The CDR3 is 15 amino acids. CDR3 nucleotides: TGTGCCAGCAGTCCCAGGGGAGCGGGAGCAGAGACCCAGTACTTC. Residues: CASSPRGAGAETQYF.

In this sample, this clonotype turned up a few times. The chain links TRBV29-1 to TRBJ2-7, with D tentatively TRBD2 (6 bases). The germline CDR1 and CDR2 sequences are SQVTM and ANQGSEA. Deletions cut 6 bases from V and 6 bases from J, with 18 bases between. This CDR3 is 13 amino acids long. For the CDR3, the DNA is TGCAGCGTCGGAGATTCCAGGGAGGCCGAGCAGTACTTC. Translating it yields CSVGDSREAEQYF.

This clonotype was picked up a small number of times. The chain links TRBV10-2 to TRBJ2-3; a possible D gene is TRBD2 (5 bases). V was cut by 6 bases and J by 3 bases, with 19 bases left in between. The CDR3 length is 16 residues. The V gene's germline CDR1 is WSHSY and CDR2 SAAADI. The chain's CDR3 is CASRTTLRGLTDTQYF. The CDR3 DNA is TGCGCCAGCAGGACGACTCTACGGGGTTTGACAGATACGCAGTATTTT.

This clonotype was detected a few times. This chain connects TRBV3-1 to TRBJ2-2, with TRBD2 identical over 9 bases. V trimming: 0 bases; J trimming: 5 bases; junction bases outside the gene matches: 4. Germline V gene lookup returns CDR1 LGHDT and CDR2 YNNKEL (reference sequence). The CDR3 extends over 16 amino acids. In DNA form, the CDR3 reads TGTGCCAGCAGCCAAGAAAGACTAGCGGATACCGGGGAGCTGTTTTTT. Amino acid sequence: CASSQERLADTGELFF. Looking up the rest from reference TRBV3-1 and TRBJ2-2 gives the full variable domain: DTAVSQTPKYLVTQMGNDKSIKCEQNLGHDTMYWYKQDSKKFLKIMFSYNNKELIINETVPNRFSPKSPDKAHLNLHINSLELGDSAVYFCASSQERLADTGELFFGEGSRLTVL.

This clonotype was found a few times. The V gene is TRBV20-1, the J gene TRBJ1-1, with a tentative D call TRBD1 (5 bases). CDR1 is DFQATT, CDR2 SNEGSKA, per germline (reference sequence). This CDR3 has 16 amino acids. V lost 0 bases and J 0 bases, leaving 14 bases between the germline ends. Here the CDR3 DNA reads TGCAGTGCTAGAGATACCCCAGGGATCATGAACACTGAAGCTTTCTTT. The encoded protein is CSARDTPGIMNTEAFF.

This clonotype has ten or more counts. The chain joins TRBV5-1 to TRBJ2-7; 10 bases fit TRBD2. The germline gives CDR1 SGHRS, CDR2 YFSETQ. V lost 2 bases to trimming and J lost 2 bases; unmatched junction nucleotides: 1. The CDR3 sequence is 14 residues long. This CDR3 reads CASSFSGRAYEQYF. DNA of the CDR3: TGCGCCAGCAGCTTCAGCGGGAGGGCCTACGAGCAGTACTTC.

Only a few counts were recorded for this clonotype. The rearrangement joins TRBV7-2 to TRBJ2-1, with 7 bases fitting TRBD2. Germline V gives CDR1 SGHTA, CDR2 FQGNSA. After removal of 4 bases from V and 9 bases from J, the junction contained 9 bases not matched to a gene. This CDR3 is built from 14 residues. The chain's CDR3 is CASSSGLVFGEQFF. CDR3 DNA: TGTGCCAGCAGCTCCGGACTAGTTTTTGGTGAGCAGTTCTTC.

This clonotype has just a few counts. This chain links TRBV20-1 with TRBJ2-6; D is possibly TRBD2 (6 bases). The ends were cut back, 0 bases at V and 2 bases at J, with 11 bases in the middle. The CDR3 has 16 residues. Germline assignment: CDR1 DFQATT and CDR2 SNEGSKA (reference sequence). The DNA for the CDR3 is TGCAGTGCTAGAGATTGGGGGGAACCTGGGGCCAACGTCCTGACTTTC. This gives the protein CSARDWGEPGANVLTF.

This sequence joins TRBV10-3 and TRBJ2-7; the D gene is possibly TRBD1 (6 bases). Trimming took off 11 bases at V and 5 bases at J, with 19 bases between the two ends. The V gene's germline CDR1 is ENHRY and CDR2 SYGVKD. The CDR3 has 13 residues. CDR3 loop: CAGSDIQGNEQYF. CDR3 nucleotides: TGTGCCGGCTCGGATATTCAGGGGAACGAGCAGTACTTC.

There are a few counts of this clonotype. The chain has TRBV4-1 and TRBJ2-3, with 12 bases that match TRBD2. Germline V CDR1 and CDR2: MGHRA, YSYEKL. V was clipped by 2 bases and J by 2 bases; unmatched bases: 5. The length of the CDR3 is 17 residues. As DNA, the CDR3 is TGCGCCAGCAGCCAATCCGGGACTAGCGGGTACACAGATACGCAGTATTTT. Protein product: CASSQSGTSGYTDTQYF.

Written as DNA, the CDR3 is TGCGCCAGCAGCCCAGATGAACAGGGGAGCTCCTACAATGAGCAGTTCTTC. It yields the protein CASSPDEQGSSYNEQFF. The chain joins TRBV4-1 to TRBJ2-1; 7 bases match TRBD1. This CDR3 is 17 amino acids long. Germline V CDR1 and CDR2: MGHRA, YSYEKL. J gave up 0 bases and V 4 bases, and 9 bases lay outside the gene matches.

This clonotype was counted between two and nine times. An end of the junction differs from the germline gene, which may be a read error. The chain uses TRBV9 and TRBJ2-7; the D call may be TRBD1 or TRBD2 (5 bases each). This CDR3 has 16 residues. Looked up from germline, CDR1 is SGDLS and CDR2 is YYNGEE. In nucleotides, the CDR3 is TGTGCCAGCAGCGTAGCTCGGGGCCAGGGCTCCCACGAGCAGTACTTC. This sequence encodes CASSVARGQGSHEQYF.

This clonotype was picked up a small number of times. CDR3 nucleotides: TGTGCCAGCAGTTTCTTCGCGGACTATAATTCACCCCTCCACTTT. Amino acid sequence: CASSFFADYNSPLHF. The gene calls are TRBV6-4 and TRBJ1-6; D is uncertain. The CDR3 has 15 amino acids. Trimming took 5 bases from V and 3 from J, leaving 11 bases between them. Germline V gives CDR1 MRHNA, CDR2 SNTAGT.

The chain uses TRBV5-1 and TRBJ2-5, with TRBD2 matching 9 bases. Germline CDR1 reads SGHRS; CDR2 reads YFSETQ. CDR3 size: 18 residues. J was trimmed by 5 bases and V by 0 bases; bases with no gene match: 14. CDR3 sequence (DNA): TGCGCCAGCAGCTTGGTAGTAGCGGGGGTCTCTAGGAAGGAGACCCAGTACTTC. Protein product: CASSLVVAGVSRKETQYF. The full variable domain, with the rest looked up from reference TRBV5-1 and TRBJ2-5, is KAGVTQTPRYLIKTRGQQVTLSCSPISGHRSVSWYQQTPGQGLQFLFEYFSETQRNKGNFPGRFSGRQFSNSRSEMNVSTLELGDSALYLCASSLVVAGVSRKETQYFGPGTRLLVL.

The chain uses TRBV5-1 and TRBJ2-7; 9 bases map to TRBD1. The CDR3 extends over 16 amino acids. The V segment lost 1 base and the J segment 3 bases; nucleotides outside the gene matches: 8. Looked up from germline, CDR1 is SGHRS and CDR2 is YFSETQ. CDR3 nucleotide sequence: TGCGCCAGCAGCTTGTTCCGGGACAGGGCAAACTACGAGCAGTACTTC. This codes for CASSLFRDRANYEQYF.

This clonotype has more than one count but fewer than ten. The chain links TRBV27 to TRBJ2-7; 8 bases line up with TRBD1. The CDR3 is 14 residues long. J was trimmed by 3 bases and V by 6 bases; bases with no gene match: 7. Per the germline V gene, CDR1 is MNHEY and CDR2 is SMNVEV (reference sequence). In DNA form, the CDR3 reads TGTGCCAGCAGACCGTTACAGGGGGTCTACGAGCAGTACTTC. This codes for CASRPLQGVYEQYF.

This clonotype was observed a handful of times. The chain uses TRBV4-3 and TRBJ1-6; D ambiguous. Germline values: CDR1 LGHNA, CDR2 YSLEER. The CDR3 runs 13 residues. V was trimmed by 4 bases and J by 12 bases, leaving 13 bases between them. The CDR3 region has the DNA TGCGCCAGCAGCCTCTCGAAGTGGGAACCCCTCCACTTT. It encodes CASSLSKWEPLHF.

V is TRBV4-1 and J is TRBJ2-3; 11 bases are a match to TRBD1. CDR3 length: 19 residues. With 0 bases clipped from V and 1 base from J, the junction kept 9 bases outside the gene matches. Germline CDR1 and CDR2: MGHRA and YSYEKL. The CDR3 bases are TGCGCCAGCAGCCAAGATTGGAGGACAGGGGGCTCGGGCACAGATACGCAGTATTTT. Its translation: CASSQDWRTGGSGTDTQYF.

This chain uses TRBV19 with TRBJ2-1; TRBD2 is a possible D gene (6 bases). Germline values: CDR1 LNHDA, CDR2 SQIVND (reference sequence). V shed 5 bases and J shed 0 bases, with 11 bases lying between them. This CDR3 comprises 15 residues. The DNA for the CDR3 is TGTGCCAGTAGTTATCGGGAGTACTCCTACAATGAGCAGTTCTTC. Translating gives CASSYREYSYNEQFF.

The chain joins TRBV6-5 to TRBJ1-1; D is ambiguous. CDR3 length equals 14 residues. The germline V gene encodes CDR1 MNHEY and CDR2 SVGAGI. Trimming shortened V by 4 bases and J by 0 bases, and 9 bases separated the two germline ends. The CDR3 is CASSLTEMNTEAFF. DNA for the CDR3: TGTGCCAGCAGTTTAACAGAGATGAACACTGAAGCTTTCTTT.

This clonotype was seen only a few times. The chain employs TRBV6-2 or TRBV6-3 and TRBJ2-7, with TRBD1 identical over 11 bases. The junction had 6 bases not matched to a gene; V was cut back by 4 bases and J by 4 bases. This CDR3 is built from 15 residues. Germline V gene sequence: CDR1 MNHEY, CDR2 SVGEGT. Here the CDR3 reads CASSFRTGGGYEQYF. The CDR3 coding sequence is TGTGCCAGCAGTTTTCGGACAGGGGGCGGGTACGAGCAGTACTTC.

This clonotype was detected a few times. The chain employs TRBV28 and TRBJ2-1, with D maybe TRBD2 (6 bases). Deletions cut 1 base from V and 3 bases from J, with 13 bases between. Germline V lookup: CDR1 MDHEN, CDR2 SYDVKM. The CDR3 length is 16 residues. The CDR3 DNA sequence: TGTGCCAGCAGTTTATCCCCCTCTAGCGTCTACAATGAGCAGTTCTTC. Its translation is CASSLSPSSVYNEQFF.

This chain connects TRBV15 to TRBJ2-5; TRBD1 matches 8 bases. V shed 2 bases and J 4 bases; nucleotides not matched to a gene: 6. Germline lookup yields CDR1 LNHNV and CDR2 YYDKDF (reference sequence). The CDR3 contains 15 residues. CDR3 amino acids: CATSRYWTGRETQYF. The CDR3 DNA reads TGTGCCACCAGCAGATATTGGACAGGGCGAGAGACCCAGTACTTC.

This clonotype was seen only a few times. The J gene is TRBJ2-5, the V gene TRBV5-6; D gene unclear. Trimming cost V 2 bases and J 8 bases, with 13 bases left between them. Germline CDR1 is SGHDT and CDR2 is YYEEEE. The CDR3 covers 13 residues. CDR3 DNA: TGTGCCAGCAGCTTACAGATCGCGCGCACCCAGTACTTC. This translates into CASSLQIARTQYF.

This clonotype was observed a few times. The rearrangement links TRBV9 to TRBJ2-1, with 14 bases fitting TRBD2. Germline V gene data show CDR1 as SGDLS and CDR2 as YYNGEE. The CDR3 extends over 17 amino acids. Germline trimming cut 4 bases from V and 4 bases from J; bases unmatched to any gene: 7. The CDR3 nucleotides read TGTGCCAGCAGCTTCGGACTAGCGGGGGGACTTTACAATGAGCAGTTCTTC. It codes for CASSFGLAGGLYNEQFF. Looking up the rest from reference TRBV9 and TRBJ2-1 gives the full variable domain: DSGVTQTPKHLITATGQRVTLRCSPRSGDLSVYWYQQSLDQGLQFLIQYYNGEERAKGNILERFSAQQFPDLHSELNLSSLELGDSALYFCASSFGLAGGLYNEQFFGPGTRLTVL.

The chain carries TRBV28 and TRBJ2-1; 11 positions match TRBD1. The CDR3 contains 16 residues. The germline V gene has CDR1 MDHEN and CDR2 SYDVKM. Trimming removed 5 bases from V and 8 bases from J; junction bases left unmatched: 11. CDR3 protein: CASSPPMRTGGDEQFF. The CDR3 DNA follows: TGTGCCAGCAGTCCACCCATGAGGACAGGGGGCGATGAGCAGTTCTTC.

The gene calls are TRBV6-1 and TRBJ2-7; 8 nucleotides match TRBD2. Germline V CDR1 and CDR2: MNHNS, SASEGT. The CDR3 length is 14 residues. Trimming cost V 7 bases and J 3 bases; bases outside gene matches: 8. CDR3 in DNA: TGTGCCAGCACCATGGGACTAGAAGGCTACGAGCAGTACTTC. It specifies CASTMGLEGYEQYF.